The entry below gives a single TCR beta chain sequence along with its context. These data originate in a study of blood T cell repertoires in COVID-19. There are 15 residues in the CDR3. Per the germline V gene, CDR1 is LNHDA and CDR2 is SQIVND (reference sequence). V lost 5 bases, J lost 2 bases, and 15 bases lay in between. Everyone who took part was about 18 to 90 years old, and they came from fewer than 25 US areas. Authors' analysis steps: Estimates of nucleated cell counts were drawn from the amplification of reference gene primers. Generated by immunoSEQ multiplex PCR, the TCRdb table keeps only in-frame clones and is missing some. Clone size and the V and J calls come from that table; the DNA yielded D and trimming. Of about 170,000 clones listed, less than 85% are singletons.

The genes are TRBV19 and TRBJ1-1; a possible D gene is TRBD1 (6 bases). Input material: PBMCs or T cells enriched from blood (not recorded which). This receptor was obtained from a man between 50 and 59 years old who had recovered from COVID-19. CDR3 sequence reads: CASSSSGQINTEAFF. The CDR3, as DNA: TGTGCCAGTAGTTCATCCGGACAGATAAACACTGAAGCTTTCTTT.